Included here is one TCR beta chain sequence, with context. Its antigen is not identified. This sample is drawn from a study of cytomegalovirus exposure and HLA in healthy donors. On the study more broadly: A later analysis reported the same platform for the 110 or so validation repertoires and the roughly 670 first-cohort repertoires. Study-wide results and caveats: The finding came from a later analysis; first-cohort TCR clusters tended to co-occur in the 130 or so validation repertoires. A list of 150 or so TCR beta chains associated with cytomegalovirus was given. In vitro data verified a few CMV-associated chains as specific for CMV antigens.

Clones were read by immunoSEQ multiplex PCR, and TCRdb kept only the in-frame ones, dropping some. The repertoire has 120,000 or so clones, 95% to 96% of them found once; the top ten carry 1.7%. Sequencing input: PBMCs. This clonotype was sampled from a man younger than 35 in good health and CMV-seronegative.

CDR3 sequence (DNA): TGTGCCACCAGCAGTAGAGCCGACCCTGCCCGAGCGGGAAAGGACCATGAGCAGTTCTTC. Encoded protein: CATSSRADPARAGKDHEQFF. The rearrangement links TRBV15 to TRBJ2-1; 7 bases agree with TRBD2. The ends lost 3 bases at V and 8 bases at J; junction bases unmatched: 25. The CDR3 length is 20 residues. Germline CDR1 is LNHNV and CDR2 is YYDKDF (reference sequence). Looking up the rest from reference TRBV15 and TRBJ2-1 gives the full variable domain: DAMVIQNPRYQVTQFGKPVTLSCSQTLNHNVMYWYQQKSSQAPKLLFHYYDKDFNNEADTPDNFQSRRPNTSFCFLDIRSPGLGDTAMYLCATSSRADPARAGKDHEQFFGPGTRLTVL.